The 20 T cell receptor beta chains in this list originate from one sample, sequenced in a study of T cell repertoires in cytomegalovirus infection. TCRdb passed the reads through MiXCR, listing each CDR3 protein once. The data contain about 83,000 distinct CDR3 sequences, approximately 45% of them seen just once; the ten biggest clones take up over 85%. These TCRs' antigens remain unknown. Sequenced material: CD8+ T cells from cultured PBMCs, taken from culture after CMV antigen stimulation. These TCRs come from a human donor in good health (CMV status not recorded). Some clones in this sample may be carry-over from other donors' samples.

This clonotype was picked up a small number of times. The chain couples TRBV7-3 to TRBJ2-3, with 7 bases aligning to TRBD1. Germline CDR1 reads SGHTA; CDR2 reads FQGTGA. V was pared by 4 bases and J by 2 bases, with 9 bases of the junction left unmatched. The CDR3 loop spans 16 amino acids. The CDR3 spells CASSSPGQTITDTQYF. CDR3 DNA: TGTGCCAGCAGCTCTCCGGGACAGACGATCACAGATACGCAGTATTTT.

The chain employs TRBV5-1 and TRBJ2-1, with D maybe TRBD1 (6 bases). Trimming removed 3 bases from V and 4 bases from J, with 20 bases in between. This CDR3 region has 17 residues. Per the germline V gene, CDR1 is SGHRS and CDR2 is YFSETQ. CDR3 sequence reads: CASSSPGRGQSYNEQFF. DNA of the CDR3: TGCGCCAGCAGCTCCCCGGGGCGTGGACAGAGTTACAATGAGCAGTTCTTC.

The genes are TRBV12-5 and TRBJ1-5; no definite D call. Germline V gene data show CDR1 as LGHNT and CDR2 as FRNRAP. The CDR3 spans 15 residues. V dropped 0 bases and J dropped 0 bases, with 6 bases sitting between them. This CDR3 reads CASGLVKHSNQPQHF. In DNA form, the CDR3 reads TGTGCTAGTGGTTTGGTAAAACATAGCAATCAGCCCCAGCATTTT.

The chain joins TRBV6-1 to TRBJ2-7; D gene unclear. CDR1 and CDR2 from the germline V gene are MNHNS and SASEGT. This CDR3 region has 16 residues. V lost 0 bases and J lost 0, with 12 bases in between. The CDR3 region is CASSEADGLSSYEQYF. The CDR3 bases are TGTGCCAGCAGTGAAGCCGACGGCCTAAGCTCCTACGAGCAGTACTTC.

The CDR3 nucleotides are TGTGCCAGCAGCCTGGGGCGCAGGGACTACGAGCAGTACTTC. Encoded protein: CASSLGRRDYEQYF. The gene calls are TRBV5-6 and TRBJ2-7; TRBD1 is a possible D gene (5 bases). Germline loops: CDR1 SGHDT, CDR2 YYEEEE. V dropped 4 bases and J dropped 3 bases, with 14 bases sitting between them. The CDR3 covers 14 residues.

This chain connects TRBV3-1 to TRBJ2-5, with a possible D match to TRBD2 (5 bases). Trimming pared 1 base from V and 5 bases from J, leaving 11 bases between. This CDR3 has 14 amino acids. Germline CDR1 and CDR2: LGHDT and YNNKEL (reference sequence). CDR3 bases: TGTGCCAGCAGCCAAGGCCCAAGGAGGGAGACCCAGTACTTC. Translating it yields CASSQGPRRETQYF.

The chain's CDR3 is CASSLAGTSGRSTGELFF. The CDR3 DNA reads as TGTGCCAGCAGCTTAGCTGGGACTAGCGGGAGGAGCACCGGGGAGCTGTTTTTT. This chain uses TRBV7-6 with TRBJ2-2; 15 bases map to TRBD2. CDR1 SGHVS and CDR2 FNYEAQ come from the germline V gene. This CDR3 has 18 residues. The V segment lost 0 bases and the J segment 4 bases; nucleotides outside the gene matches: 3.

The V and J genes are TRBV27 and TRBJ1-3; no firm D call. From germline, CDR1 is MNHEY and CDR2 SMNVEV (reference sequence). The CDR3 contains 17 residues. The ends were cut back, 6 bases at V and 0 bases at J, with 18 bases in the middle. The chain's CDR3 is CASSPFRQPISGNTIYF. DNA of the CDR3: TGTGCCAGCAGCCCTTTTAGGCAACCGATCTCTGGAAACACCATATATTTT.

CDR3 nucleotides: TGTGCCAGCAGCCAAGATCAGCGACTAGCGGTCCGCCAGTACTTC. This encodes CASSQDQRLAVRQYF. The J gene is TRBJ2-7, the V gene TRBV3-1; 9 nucleotides line up with TRBD2. With 0 bases clipped from V and 10 bases from J, the junction kept 10 bases outside the gene matches. The CDR3 runs to 15 residues. Germline assignment: CDR1 LGHDT and CDR2 YNNKEL (reference sequence).

The rearrangement uses TRBV4-1 and TRBJ1-2, with D tentatively TRBD1 (6 bases). The germline V and J ends were trimmed by 0 bases and 4 bases, with 18 bases remaining between them. Germline V CDR1 and CDR2: MGHRA, YSYEKL. There are 17 residues in the CDR3. CDR3 region: CASSQDERTGRSYGYTF. The CDR3 nucleotides read TGCGCCAGCAGCCAAGATGAGAGAACAGGGAGGTCCTATGGCTACACCTTC.

The J gene is TRBJ2-7, the V gene TRBV6-6, with 12 bases that match TRBD2. Germline V gene sequence: CDR1 MNHNY, CDR2 SVGAGI (reference sequence). V dropped 4 bases and J dropped 11; count of bases not matched to a gene: 9. CDR3 length: 14 residues. As DNA, the CDR3 is TGTGCCAGCAGTTTGACTAGCGGGGGCAATAAGAAGTACTTC. Amino acids: CASSLTSGGNKKYF.

V gene TRBV28 combines with J gene TRBJ2-7; 11 bases agree with TRBD2. This CDR3 has 16 amino acids. The germline V gene encodes CDR1 MDHEN and CDR2 SYDVKM. With V trimmed by 5 bases and J by 4 bases, 10 bases remained unmatched. DNA of the CDR3: TGTGCCAGCAGTCCACCCTCACTAGCGGGAGAGTACGAGCAGTACTTC. Residues: CASSPPSLAGEYEQYF.

The chain employs TRBV27 and TRBJ2-4; maybe TRBD2 (6 bases). The CDR3 sequence is 17 residues long. Trimming took off 5 bases at V and 0 bases at J, with 17 bases between the two ends. Germline V gene lookup returns CDR1 MNHEY and CDR2 SMNVEV (reference sequence). CDR3 protein: CASSPRMEGLAKNIQYF. In DNA, the CDR3 is TGTGCCAGCAGTCCCCGGATGGAGGGTCTAGCCAAAAACATTCAGTACTTC.

This clonotype was counted only a few times. The rearrangement joins TRBV4-1 to TRBJ2-1; 15 positions match TRBD2. The CDR3 runs 17 residues. The V gene's germline CDR1 is MGHRA and CDR2 YSYEKL. Trimming took 4 bases from V and 14 from J; bases not matched to a gene: 15. CDR3 coding DNA: TGCGCCAGCAGCCCCCTAAATGCGGGGACTAGCGGGGGGAATGAGTTCTTC. Translating it yields CASSPLNAGTSGGNEFF.

In DNA form, the CDR3 reads TGCGCCAGCAGCTTCAGGTTTGGGGGCTCGCCTAACACTGAAGCTTTCTTT. Protein: CASSFRFGGSPNTEAFF. The chain couples TRBV5-1 to TRBJ1-1, with D possibly being TRBD1 (6 bases). Germline V gene lookup returns CDR1 SGHRS and CDR2 YFSETQ. This CDR3 spans 17 amino acids. V was trimmed by 2 bases and J by 2 bases, leaving 19 bases between them.

V is TRBV4-2 and J is TRBJ2-1; a possible D gene is TRBD2 (7 bases). Germline lookup yields CDR1 LGHNA and CDR2 YNFKEQ. The germline V and J ends were trimmed by 1 base and 2 bases, with 12 bases remaining between them. The CDR3 covers 16 residues. The chain's CDR3 is CASSQGRGQTYNEQFF. DNA of the CDR3: TGTGCCAGCAGCCAAGGGCGGGGGCAGACCTACAATGAGCAGTTCTTC.

The chain joins TRBV27 to TRBJ1-1, with TRBD1 identical over 10 bases. The V segment lost 5 bases and the J segment 11 bases; nucleotides outside the gene matches: 11. The CDR3 spans 14 residues. From germline, CDR1 is MNHEY and CDR2 SMNVEV (reference sequence). The CDR3 region is CASSPRGQGYKAFF. For the CDR3, the DNA is TGTGCCAGCAGTCCCAGGGGACAGGGGTACAAGGCTTTCTTT.

This clonotype was seen a few times. The V and J genes are TRBV20-1 and TRBJ2-5; 10 nucleotides align to TRBD2. Germline CDR1 DFQATT, CDR2 SNEGSKA (reference sequence). The ends lost 0 bases at V and 9 bases at J; junction bases unmatched: 10. This CDR3 has 15 residues. The CDR3 reads CSARESIQREGPQYF. CDR3 nucleotide sequence: TGCAGTGCTAGAGAATCTATCCAGCGGGAGGGCCCCCAGTACTTC.

The chain has TRBV7-4 and TRBJ2-5; the D gene could be TRBD1 or TRBD2 (6 bases each). Trimming stripped 1 base from V and 5 bases from J, with 17 bases between. The CDR3 is 16 residues long. Germline V gives CDR1 SGHVT, CDR2 SQSDAQ. The CDR3 DNA reads TGTGCCAGCAGCTTAGATACCGCGCAGGGGAGGGAGACCCAGTACTTC. This codes for CASSLDTAQGRETQYF.

J is TRBJ2-3 and V is TRBV6-1, with D possibly being TRBD2 (6 bases). V dropped 5 bases and J dropped 1 base, with 16 bases sitting between them. The CDR3 totals 16 residues. Looked up from germline, CDR1 is MNHNS and CDR2 is SASEGT. CDR3 in DNA: TGTGCCAGCAGTTACTCCTTACCGGGGGGCACAGATACGCAGTATTTT. Amino acid sequence: CASSYSLPGGTDTQYF.